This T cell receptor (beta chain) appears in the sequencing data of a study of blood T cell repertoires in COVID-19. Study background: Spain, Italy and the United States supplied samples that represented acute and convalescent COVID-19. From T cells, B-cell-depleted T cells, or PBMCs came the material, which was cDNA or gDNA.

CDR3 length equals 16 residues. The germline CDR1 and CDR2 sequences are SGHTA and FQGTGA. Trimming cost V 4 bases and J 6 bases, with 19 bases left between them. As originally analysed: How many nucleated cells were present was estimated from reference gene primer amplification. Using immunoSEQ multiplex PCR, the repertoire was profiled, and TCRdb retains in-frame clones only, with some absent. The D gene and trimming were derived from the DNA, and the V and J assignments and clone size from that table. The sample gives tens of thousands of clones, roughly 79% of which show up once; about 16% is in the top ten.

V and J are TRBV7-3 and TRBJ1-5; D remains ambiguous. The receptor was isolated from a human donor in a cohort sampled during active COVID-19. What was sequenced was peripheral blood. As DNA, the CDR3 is TGTGCCAGCAGCTCAACCGGACGGGATGAAGGTCAGCCCCAGCATTTT. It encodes CASSSTGRDEGQPQHF.